The 8 T cell receptor beta chains below were found in one sample sequenced in a study of blood T cell repertoires in COVID-19. Produced via immunoSEQ multiplex PCR; TCRdb's table is partial and in-frame only. The sample includes roughly 400,000 clones, 87% of them seen just once. The sequenced sample was PBMCs or T cells enriched from blood (not recorded which). The receptors here all came from a woman aged 50 to 60 who had recovered from COVID-19.

This clone was picked up one time. The genes are TRBV2 and TRBJ1-3; 7 bases are a match to TRBD1. Germline-derived CDR1 and CDR2 are SNHLY and FYNNEI. The CDR3 contains 15 residues. The V and J ends lost 1 base and 0 bases, in that order; junction bases with no gene match: 0. The CDR3 DNA follows: TGTGCCAGCAGTGAAGGGACAGGCTCTGGAAACACCATATATTTT. This encodes CASSEGTGSGNTIYF.

The gene calls are TRBV29-1 and TRBJ1-1; 7 nucleotides line up with TRBD1. CDR1 is SQVTM and CDR2 is ANQGSEA in the germline V gene. This CDR3 comprises 15 residues. V was pared by 2 bases and J by 4 bases, with 10 bases of the junction left unmatched. DNA for the CDR3: TGCAGCGTTGAATGGTTTTCGACAGGGCTCACTGAAGCTTTCTTT. It is translated as CSVEWFSTGLTEAFF.

The gene calls are TRBV4-3 and TRBJ1-4, with D hard to call. Germline-derived CDR1 and CDR2 are LGHNA and YSLEER. There are 15 residues in the CDR3. The V end was cut by 1 base, the J end by 5 bases, with 11 bases between. This CDR3 reads CASSQAHGGNEKLFF. CDR3 bases: TGCGCCAGCAGCCAAGCCCACGGAGGGAATGAAAAACTGTTTTTT.

This clone was seen a few times. This chain links TRBV28 with TRBJ1-6; the D gene is possibly TRBD1 (5 bases). The CDR3 totals 14 residues. Germline CDR1 and CDR2: MDHEN and SYDVKM. With 7 bases removed from V and 8 bases from J, the gap between germline ends came to 15 bases. The chain's CDR3 is CASIGGAADSPLHF. Written as DNA, the CDR3 is TGTGCCAGCATTGGCGGGGCGGCGGATTCACCCCTCCACTTT.

The V and J genes are TRBV28 and TRBJ2-6; 8 bases are shared with TRBD2. The length of the CDR3 is 17 residues. Germline lookup yields CDR1 MDHEN and CDR2 SYDVKM. The junction had 4 bases not matched to a gene; V was cut back by 3 bases and J by 0 bases. CDR3 in amino acids: CASSLAGGGSGANVLTF. In DNA, the CDR3 is TGTGCCAGCAGTTTGGCGGGGGGCGGCTCTGGGGCCAACGTCCTGACTTTC. Drawing the rest from reference TRBV28 and TRBJ2-6, the complete variable domain is DVKVTQSSRYLVKRTGEKVFLECVQDMDHENMFWYRQDPGLGLRLIYFSYDVKMKEKGDIPEGYSVSREKKERFSLILESASTNQTSMYLCASSLAGGGSGANVLTFGAGSRLTVL.

This rearrangement joins TRBV4-2 to TRBJ2-7; tentative D call: TRBD1 (7 bases). Between the trimmed V and J ends, which lost 1 base and 3 bases, there was a span of 10 bases. The CDR3 sequence is 14 residues long. Germline values: CDR1 LGHNA, CDR2 YNFKEQ. CDR3 in DNA: TGTGCCAGCAGCCAAGCCAGGGGGGACTACGAGCAGTACTTC. Its translation is CASSQARGDYEQYF.

The V and J genes are TRBV7-8 and TRBJ1-1; 7 nucleotides agree with TRBD1. This CDR3 region has 15 residues. With V trimmed by 5 bases and J by 0 bases, 6 bases remained unmatched. Germline CDR1 reads SGHVS; CDR2 reads FQNEAQ. Here the CDR3 DNA reads TGTGCCAGCAGCGGATACAGGGGTATGAACACTGAAGCTTTCTTT. Protein product: CASSGYRGMNTEAFF.

This chain links TRBV7-6 with TRBJ1-2; D might be TRBD1 (5 bases). Germline V gene lookup returns CDR1 SGHVS and CDR2 FNYEAQ. V lost 1 base and J 4 bases, leaving 19 bases between the germline ends. The CDR3 has 17 residues. The chain's CDR3 is CASSLGGGVLMGYGYTF. The CDR3 nucleotides read TGTGCCAGCAGCTTAGGAGGAGGGGTTCTAATGGGCTATGGCTACACCTTC.